The clone carrying this TCR beta chain occurred once. This sample was included in a study of T cell changes during pregnancy in multiple sclerosis. Germline V CDR1 and CDR2: SGHDN, FVKESK. V was cut by 2 bases and J by 2 bases, with 18 bases left in between. The CDR3 is 17 residues long. The repertoire was sequenced with immunoSEQ multiplex PCR; TCRdb's copy has only in-frame clones and lacks some. The sample yields tens of thousands of clones, roughly 90% seen once. This clonotype was obtained from a female donor in good health, enrolled as a control in a pregnancy study. The chain employs TRBV14 and TRBJ2-5; TRBD2 might be the D (5 bases). This specimen consisted of peripheral blood, obtained in the first trimester of pregnancy. In DNA, the CDR3 is TGTGCCAGCAGCCAAACCTATATGAGGGAATCTCAAGAGACCCAGTACTTC. Translated: CASSQTYMRESQETQYF.